These 15 T cell receptor beta chains came from one sample sequenced in a study of Ad26.COV2.S vaccination and SARS-CoV-2 variants. Generated by immunoSEQ multiplex PCR, the TCRdb table keeps only in-frame clones and is missing some. The sample yields 200,000 to 250,000 clones, approximately 87% seen once. Treatment indicated: some 20 received Ad26.COV2.S at low or high dose, single or two shots; several received placebo; per-sample allocation not given. All samples were drawn on day 63, counting from the first vaccine or placebo injection. The specimen was peripheral blood, collected in a trial of Ad26.COV2.S vaccine versus placebo. These TCRs come from a person between 18 and 59 years old who received the Ad26.COV2.S COVID-19 vaccine or a placebo.

The chain uses TRBV5-5 and TRBJ1-5; 8 positions agree with TRBD1. The CDR3 covers 16 residues. With 1 base clipped from V and 0 bases from J, the junction kept 3 bases outside the gene matches. The germline V gene encodes CDR1 SGHKS and CDR2 YYEKEE (reference sequence). The CDR3 loop reads CASSLQGANSNQPQHF. In DNA, the CDR3 is TGTGCCAGCAGCTTGCAGGGGGCGAATAGCAATCAGCCCCAGCATTTT.

V usage is TRBV5-8 and J usage is TRBJ2-1; 7 nucleotides agree with TRBD2. V shed 1 base, J shed 0 bases, and the junction held 4 bases outside the gene matches. Germline assignment: CDR1 SGHTS and CDR2 YDEGEE. The CDR3 extends over 16 amino acids. CDR3 nucleotides: TGTGCCAGCAGCTTGTTTGGCGGGAGCTCCTACAATGAGCAGTTCTTC. It yields the protein CASSLFGGSSYNEQFF. Full variable domain (outside the CDR3, taken from reference TRBV5-8 and TRBJ2-1): EAGVTQSPTHLIKTRGQQATLRCSPISGHTSVYWYQQALGLGLQFLLWYDEGEERNRGNFPPRFSGRQFPNYSSELNVNALELEDSALYLCASSLFGGSSYNEQFFGPGTRLTVL.

The CDR3 reads CASSQDRQGEQYF. Written as DNA, the CDR3 is TGCGCCAGCAGCCAAGATAGGCAGGGCGAGCAGTACTTC. The chain uses TRBV4-3 and TRBJ2-7; possible D gene TRBD1, 5 bases. In germline, CDR1 is LGHNA, CDR2 YSLEER. The V end lost 0 bases, the J end lost 6 bases, and 9 bases lay between the germline ends. This CDR3 spans 13 amino acids.

This clone was observed a single time. The J gene is TRBJ2-1, the V gene TRBV19; D may be TRBD2 (6 bases). Germline CDR1 LNHDA, CDR2 SQIVND (reference sequence). The ends were cut back, 2 bases at V and 7 bases at J, with 9 bases in the middle. There are 13 residues in the CDR3. The chain's CDR3 is CASSIIGGNEQFF. DNA of the CDR3: TGTGCCAGTAGTATAATAGGAGGGAATGAGCAGTTCTTC.

The V call is TRBV28, the J call TRBJ2-3; D possibly corresponds to TRBD1 (6 bases). Per germline, CDR1 MDHEN and CDR2 SYDVKM. With 5 bases removed from V and 4 bases from J, the gap between germline ends came to 19 bases. The length of the CDR3 is 16 residues. CDR3 DNA sequence: TGTGCCAGCAGTCCGAGCGACTATCCAGGGGCAGATACGCAGTATTTT. Translation gives CASSPSDYPGADTQYF.

This chain connects TRBV7-8 to TRBJ2-5, with 8 positions matching TRBD1. Trimming at V came to 5 bases and at J to 3 bases, leaving 11 bases not matched to a gene. CDR1 is SGHVS and CDR2 is FQNEAQ in the germline V gene. The length of the CDR3 is 16 residues. In DNA form, the CDR3 reads TGTGCCAGCAGCCCCACCCGGGACAGGCCGAAAGAGACCCAGTACTTC. Its translation: CASSPTRDRPKETQYF. Looking up the rest from reference TRBV7-8 and TRBJ2-5 gives the full variable domain: GAGVSQSPRYKVAKRGQDVALRCDPISGHVSLFWYQQALGQGPEFLTYFQNEAQLDKSGLPSDRFFAERPEGSVSTLKIQRTQQEDSAVYLCASSPTRDRPKETQYFGPGTRLLVL.

The chain joins TRBV5-1 to TRBJ2-7; TRBD2 matches 13 bases. The J segment lost 7 bases and the V segment lost 4 bases, leaving 8 bases of the junction unmatched. Germline CDR1 and CDR2: SGHRS and YFSETQ. The CDR3 contains 15 residues. The CDR3 DNA is TGCGCCAGCAGCACAGGACTAGCGGGAGAGAAAGAGCAGTACTTC. Encoded protein: CASSTGLAGEKEQYF.

The J gene is TRBJ1-5, the V gene TRBV4-1, with 7 bases lining up with TRBD1. Germline V gives CDR1 MGHRA, CDR2 YSYEKL. There are 15 residues in the CDR3. V lost 4 bases to trimming and J lost 3 bases; unmatched junction nucleotides: 6. This CDR3 is CASSPQGTVNQPQHF. The CDR3, as DNA: TGCGCCAGCAGCCCACAGGGGACAGTCAATCAGCCCCAGCATTTT.

This clone was found once. This rearrangement joins TRBV10-1 to TRBJ1-1; D unresolved. CDR1 WNHNN and CDR2 SYGVQD come from the germline V gene (reference sequence). The germline V and J ends were trimmed by 0 bases and 4 bases, with 12 bases remaining between them. There are 15 residues in the CDR3. CDR3 bases: TGCGCCAGCAGTGAGTCGATTGTGGTCGGCACTGAAGCTTTCTTT. Translated: CASSESIVVGTEAFF.

In this sample, this clone turned up once. This chain uses TRBV6-1 with TRBJ1-4; the match to TRBD1 covers 7 bases. The CDR3 totals 16 residues. Germline lookup yields CDR1 MNHNS and CDR2 SASEGT. V lost 0 bases and J lost 3; bases outside the gene matches: 4. The CDR3 reads CASSEAKGAANEKLFF. The CDR3 bases are TGTGCCAGCAGTGAAGCGAAGGGGGCGGCTAATGAAAAACTGTTTTTT.

The rearrangement joins TRBV5-4 to TRBJ2-2; 8 bases line up with TRBD2. The CDR3 has 15 residues. J was trimmed by 3 bases and V by 0 bases; bases with no gene match: 1. Germline CDR1 SGHNT, CDR2 YYREEE (reference sequence). The CDR3 DNA is TGTGCCAGCAGCTTGGGCGGGAGGTACACCGGGGAGCTGTTTTTT. It specifies CASSLGGRYTGELFF. Using reference TRBV5-4 and TRBJ2-2 for the parts outside the CDR3, the full variable domain is ETGVTQSPTHLIKTRGQQVTLRCSSQSGHNTVSWYQQALGQGPQFIFQYYREEENGRGNFPPRFSGLQFPNYSSELNVNALELDDSALYLCASSLGGRYTGELFFGEGSRLTVL.

The V call is TRBV12-3 or TRBV12-4, the J call TRBJ1-1; 9 positions match TRBD1. V gave up 5 bases and J gave up 8 bases; unmatched junction bases: 3. The CDR3 has 12 residues. The CDR3 DNA sequence: TGTGCCAGCAGTAAACAGGGGGCGGAAGCTTTCTTT. Translated, it gives CASSKQGAEAFF.

The V and J genes are TRBV6-5 and TRBJ2-5, with 8 bases aligning to TRBD1. From germline, CDR1 is MNHEY and CDR2 SVGAGI. The V segment lost 7 bases and the J segment 7 bases; nucleotides outside the gene matches: 14. CDR3 length: 15 amino acids. The CDR3 loop reads CASIPGQGLRGTQYF. In nucleotides, the CDR3 is TGTGCCAGCATTCCCGGACAGGGACTCCGCGGGACCCAGTACTTC.

The chain employs TRBV6-6 and TRBJ2-7; TRBD2 agrees at 7 bases. The CDR3 is 15 amino acids. V was pared by 1 base and J by 2 bases, with 5 bases of the junction left unmatched. Germline assignment: CDR1 MNHNY and CDR2 SVGAGI (reference sequence). The CDR3 DNA reads as TGTGCCAGCAGTTACTTAGAGGGAGGGCCCTACGAGCAGTACTTC. It specifies CASSYLEGGPYEQYF.

V and J are TRBV6-5 and TRBJ1-3, with 7 positions matching TRBD1. Germline V gives CDR1 MNHEY, CDR2 SVGAGI. The CDR3 contains 15 residues. With 6 bases clipped from V and 2 bases from J, the junction kept 7 bases outside the gene matches. CDR3 amino acids: CASRKNRGPGNTIYF. Written as DNA, the CDR3 is TGTGCCAGCAGAAAGAACAGGGGCCCTGGAAACACCATATATTTT.